What follows are 26 T cell receptor beta chains derived from one specimen sequenced in a study of T-cell reconstitution after alpha-beta-depleted transplantation in children. TCRbeta library construction was performed incorporating unique molecular identifiers. Each CDR3 protein is one row after TCRdb ran MiXCR on the PCR reads. The table includes a few hundred thousand distinct CDR3 sequences, 9.7% detected once. The specimen comprised PBMCs from the stem cell graft donor, sampled from the stem cell graft. These receptors all stem from a human donor who donated a stem cell graft to a child with SCID.

This clonotype was seen many times. V and J are TRBV7-6 and TRBJ1-4; no reliable D call. Germline V gene lookup returns CDR1 SGHVS and CDR2 FNYEAQ. CDR3 length: 15 amino acids. V dropped 6 bases and J dropped 7 bases, with 18 bases sitting between them. Here the CDR3 reads CASRFTTHPGEKLFF. In nucleotides, the CDR3 is TGTGCCAGCAGGTTTACCACACACCCGGGTGAAAAACTGTTTTTT.

This clonotype was counted many times. The genes are TRBV12-3 or TRBV12-4 and TRBJ2-3, with D unresolved. With 6 bases removed from V and 1 base from J, the gap between germline ends came to 17 bases. The CDR3 spans 16 residues. CDR3: CASRTVRAGGTDTQYF. In DNA form, the CDR3 reads TGTGCCAGCAGAACCGTCCGGGCCGGTGGCACAGATACGCAGTATTTT.

This clonotype was recorded at least ten times. The V and J genes are TRBV5-1 and TRBJ2-1; D possibly corresponds to TRBD2 (6 bases). V dropped 0 bases and J dropped 8 bases, with 18 bases sitting between them. Germline V gene sequence: CDR1 SGHRS, CDR2 YFSETQ. CDR3 size: 16 residues. CDR3 region: CASSLVPRRGFDEQFF. The CDR3 DNA reads as TGCGCCAGCAGCTTGGTCCCCCGACGGGGGTTCGATGAGCAGTTCTTC.

This clonotype was seen many times. The rearrangement joins TRBV29-1 to TRBJ1-1; 8 positions match TRBD1. V lost 2 bases to trimming and J lost 4 bases; unmatched junction nucleotides: 12. Per germline, CDR1 SQVTM and CDR2 ANQGSEA. The CDR3 has 16 amino acids. CDR3 DNA: TGCAGCGTTGAAACCCCCCGGACAGGGAGAGTCACTGAAGCTTTCTTT. Its translation is CSVETPRTGRVTEAFF.

This clonotype has a count of ten or more. The chain is built from TRBV20-1 and TRBJ2-1; 7 bases align to TRBD1. Germline CDR1 reads DFQATT; CDR2 reads SNEGSKA (reference sequence). Trimming took 3 bases from V and 6 from J; bases not matched to a gene: 5. The CDR3 has 13 amino acids. CDR3 in DNA: TGCAGTGCTAGTGGGACAGAGTCCAATGAGCAGTTCTTC. It encodes CSASGTESNEQFF.

The sample holds many counts of this clonotype. The rearrangement uses TRBV25-1 and TRBJ2-1, with 8 positions matching TRBD2. Germline CDR1 is MGHDK and CDR2 is SYGVNS. This CDR3 is 15 amino acids long. J lost 3 bases, V lost 3 bases, and 4 bases had no gene match. The CDR3: CASSDGGALYNEQFF. CDR3 sequence (DNA): TGTGCCAGCAGTGACGGGGGGGCTCTCTACAATGAGCAGTTCTTC.

This clonotype was seen at least ten times. V and J are TRBV5-1 and TRBJ2-5; possibly TRBD2 for D (5 bases). Germline V gene sequence: CDR1 SGHRS, CDR2 YFSETQ. The V end was cut by 4 bases, the J end by 5 bases, with 12 bases between. The CDR3 contains 13 residues. The CDR3 sequence: CASSTGMGETQYF. The DNA for the CDR3 is TGCGCCAGCAGCACCGGGATGGGGGAGACCCAGTACTTC.

In its sample, this clonotype was seen many times. The chain is built from TRBV2 and TRBJ1-5; 7 bases line up with TRBD1. Germline values: CDR1 SNHLY, CDR2 FYNNEI. V shed 5 bases and J 3 bases; nucleotides not matched to a gene: 16. The CDR3 sequence is 18 residues long. The CDR3 sequence: CASSQSGTLTGANQPQHF. The CDR3, as DNA: TGTGCCAGCAGTCAATCGGGGACCCTCACAGGGGCCAATCAGCCCCAGCATTTT.

This clonotype showed up many times. This sequence joins TRBV25-1 and TRBJ2-6, with D unresolved. Germline V CDR1 and CDR2: MGHDK, SYGVNS. The CDR3 runs to 17 residues. V shed 2 bases and J shed 0 bases, with 11 bases lying between them. Written as DNA, the CDR3 is TGTGCCAGCAGTGAAGACACCCCTAACTCTGGGGCCAACGTCCTGACTTTC. Protein sequence: CASSEDTPNSGANVLTF.

This clonotype was found many times. The chain uses TRBV12-3 or TRBV12-4 and TRBJ1-2; D not resolved. V shed 5 bases and J shed 8 bases, with 15 bases lying between them. There are 13 residues in the CDR3. In nucleotides, the CDR3 is TGTGCCAGCAGTCTCCCGGGAGGAGGAGGCTACACCTTC. This gives the protein CASSLPGGGGYTF.

This clonotype was seen repeatedly, ten times or more. This chain joins TRBV12-3 or TRBV12-4 and TRBJ2-4; 9 bases align to TRBD1. Germline trimming cut 8 bases from V and 4 bases from J; bases unmatched to any gene: 12. CDR3 length equals 16 residues. CDR3 coding DNA: TGTGCCAGCGACCGAGGGACAGGGACATTTAAAAACATTCAGTACTTC. It is translated as CASDRGTGTFKNIQYF.

This clonotype has ten or more counts. The chain links TRBV5-5 to TRBJ2-7; the D gene is possibly TRBD1 (5 bases). V shed 1 base and J shed 2 bases, with 19 bases lying between them. The germline V gene encodes CDR1 SGHKS and CDR2 YYEKEE (reference sequence). The CDR3 sequence is 17 residues long. Here the CDR3 DNA reads TGTGCCAGCAGCTTGTTTTCCGTCCCAGGGCTTACCTACGAGCAGTACTTC. Residues: CASSLFSVPGLTYEQYF.

This clonotype was found many times. V is TRBV25-1 and J is TRBJ2-3; D unresolved. Trimming removed 4 bases from V and 4 bases from J, with 15 bases in between. The germline CDR1 and CDR2 sequences are MGHDK and SYGVNS. This CDR3 has 15 residues. The CDR3 spells CASSGSNYRADTQYF. In DNA form, the CDR3 reads TGTGCCAGCAGTGGGTCCAACTATCGGGCAGATACGCAGTATTTT.

The chain joins TRBV18 to TRBJ2-2; D might be TRBD1 (5 bases). Germline V lookup: CDR1 KGHSH, CDR2 LQKENI. The V and J ends lost 6 bases and 1 base respectively, with 9 bases between them. This CDR3 has 14 amino acids. CDR3 in amino acids: CASSITGNTGELFF. In nucleotides, the CDR3 is TGTGCCAGCTCGATCACAGGGAACACCGGGGAGCTGTTTTTT.

The V call is TRBV5-1, the J call TRBJ2-2; TRBD2 might be the D (6 bases). Germline-derived CDR1 and CDR2 are SGHRS and YFSETQ. V lost 4 bases to trimming and J lost 7 bases, with 20 bases between them. The CDR3 is made up of 16 amino acids. In DNA, the CDR3 is TGCGCCAGCAGCCTCATTGCGGGGTCGCTGGGCGGGGAGCTGTTTTTT. Translating gives CASSLIAGSLGGELFF.

This clonotype was seen repeatedly, ten times or more. V gene TRBV7-9 combines with J gene TRBJ2-2, with D maybe TRBD2 (5 bases). This CDR3 comprises 16 residues. Trimming shortened V by 1 base and J by 0 bases, and 9 bases separated the two germline ends. CDR1 is SEHNR and CDR2 is FQNEAQ in the germline V gene (reference sequence). CDR3 in amino acids: CASSLDRGSNTGELFF. The CDR3 coding sequence is TGTGCCAGCAGCTTAGATCGGGGTTCGAACACCGGGGAGCTGTTTTTT. The whole variable domain, filled in from reference TRBV7-9 and TRBJ2-2, reads DTGVSQNPRHKITKRGQNVTFRCDPISEHNRLYWYRQTLGQGPEFLTYFQNEAQLEKSRLLSDRFSAERPKGSFSTLEIQRTEQGDSAMYLCASSLDRGSNTGELFFGEGSRLTVL.

This clonotype was recorded at least ten times. This chain links TRBV6-5 with TRBJ2-1; no definite D call. The V end lost 6 bases, the J end lost 6 bases, and 15 bases lay between the germline ends. This CDR3 is built from 14 residues. The germline gives CDR1 MNHEY, CDR2 SVGAGI. CDR3 coding DNA: TGTGCCAGCAGCCTACTCGACTCAGGCAATGAGCAGTTCTTC. Translated: CASSLLDSGNEQFF.

The rearrangement links TRBV7-6 to TRBJ2-2; D is ambiguous. The CDR3 runs 15 residues. Germline values: CDR1 SGHVS, CDR2 FNYEAQ. Trimming stripped 1 base from V and 0 bases from J, with 6 bases between. The CDR3 sequence: CASSLVRPNTGELFF. The DNA for the CDR3 is TGTGCCAGCAGCTTAGTTAGGCCGAACACCGGGGAGCTGTTTTTT.

The chain is built from TRBV28 and TRBJ1-5; possible D gene TRBD1, 6 bases. CDR1 MDHEN and CDR2 SYDVKM come from the germline V gene. This CDR3 has 15 residues. V dropped 3 bases and J dropped 3 bases, with 12 bases sitting between them. The CDR3 sequence: CASSLPGGNNQPQHF. The CDR3 DNA is TGTGCCAGCAGTTTGCCCGGGGGCAACAATCAGCCCCAGCATTTT.

This clonotype was counted between two and nine times. The chain couples TRBV5-1 to TRBJ1-1, with 7 bases identical to TRBD1. V dropped 3 bases and J dropped 1; count of bases not matched to a gene: 6. The CDR3 runs to 15 residues. Germline CDR1 is SGHRS and CDR2 is YFSETQ. Here the CDR3 reads CASSSPTGTNTEAFF. CDR3 in DNA: TGCGCCAGCAGCTCCCCGACAGGGACGAACACTGAAGCTTTCTTT.

This clonotype showed up many times. This chain joins TRBV7-2 and TRBJ1-5; possibly TRBD1 for D (5 bases). V shed 1 base and J shed 1 base, with 8 bases lying between them. This CDR3 contains 15 residues. Germline-derived CDR1 and CDR2 are SGHTA and FQGNSA. The CDR3 reads CASSLGQPSNQPQHF. In DNA form, the CDR3 reads TGTGCCAGCAGCTTAGGACAGCCAAGCAATCAGCCCCAGCATTTT.

This clonotype was picked up many times. J is TRBJ2-3 and V is TRBV4-3; 11 bases line up with TRBD2. Germline values: CDR1 LGHNA, CDR2 YSLEER. CDR3 length: 16 residues. Trimming cost V 3 bases and J 4 bases; bases outside gene matches: 6. CDR3 loop: CASSQRASGGPDTQYF. DNA for the CDR3: TGCGCCAGCAGCCAGCGGGCTAGCGGGGGGCCAGATACGCAGTATTTT.

This clonotype was counted at least ten times. This rearrangement joins TRBV7-2 to TRBJ2-7, with 7 bases lining up with TRBD1. The J segment lost 5 bases and the V segment lost 4 bases, leaving 5 bases of the junction unmatched. CDR1 and CDR2 from the germline V gene are SGHTA and FQGNSA. This CDR3 region has 13 residues. The CDR3 loop is CASSSGQSHEQYF. The CDR3 DNA follows: TGTGCCAGCAGCTCGGGACAGTCCCACGAGCAGTACTTC.

This clonotype showed up just a few times. CDR3 amino acids: CASSPLGTSGVYEQFF. The CDR3, as DNA: TGCGCCAGCAGCCCCCTCGGGACTAGCGGGGTGTATGAGCAGTTCTTC. The chain couples TRBV5-1 to TRBJ2-1; 13 nucleotides agree with TRBD2. This CDR3 is 16 amino acids long. Trimming took 4 bases from V and 8 from J; bases not matched to a gene: 9. CDR1 is SGHRS, CDR2 YFSETQ, per germline.

This clonotype appeared many times. The V call is TRBV5-1, the J call TRBJ1-2, with D unclear. There are 13 residues in the CDR3. V lost 2 bases, J lost 3 bases, and 8 bases lay in between. Germline lookup yields CDR1 SGHRS and CDR2 YFSETQ. The CDR3 loop is CASSFNGDYGYTF. Written as DNA, the CDR3 is TGCGCCAGCAGCTTCAACGGGGACTATGGCTACACCTTC.

This clonotype has more than one count but fewer than ten. This chain joins TRBV19 and TRBJ1-5; tentative D call: TRBD1 (6 bases). The CDR3 sequence is 13 residues long. Germline CDR1 and CDR2: LNHDA and SQIVND (reference sequence). Trimming pared 7 bases from V and 5 bases from J, leaving 12 bases between. CDR3 coding DNA: TGTGCCAGTAACTCCGGGGGCGATCAGCCCCAGCATTTT. It translates to CASNSGGDQPQHF.